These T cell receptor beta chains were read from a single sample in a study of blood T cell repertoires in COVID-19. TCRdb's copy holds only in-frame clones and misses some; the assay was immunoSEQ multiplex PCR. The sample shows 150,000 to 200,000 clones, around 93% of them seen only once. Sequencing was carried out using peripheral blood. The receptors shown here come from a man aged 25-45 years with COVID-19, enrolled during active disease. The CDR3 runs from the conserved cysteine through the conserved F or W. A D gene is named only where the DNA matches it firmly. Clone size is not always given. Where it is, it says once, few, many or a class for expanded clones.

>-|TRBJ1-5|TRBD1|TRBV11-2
TGTGCCAGCAGCTCCACAGGGGATAGCAATCAGCCCCAGCATTTT
CASSSTGDSNQPQHF
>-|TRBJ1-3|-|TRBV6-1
TGTGCCAGCAGTGAAATATGGAGTACCCACTCTGGAAACACCATATATTTT
CASSEIWSTHSGNTIYF
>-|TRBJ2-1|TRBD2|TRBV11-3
TGTGCCAGCAGCTTCAGGTCTACTAGCGGAACTAACAATGAGCAGTTCTTC
CASSFRSTSGTNNEQFF
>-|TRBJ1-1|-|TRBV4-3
TGCGCCAGCAGCCAGGACACCTCAAACACTGAAGCTTTCTTT
CASSQDTSNTEAFF
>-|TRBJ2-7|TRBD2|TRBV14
TGTGCCAGCAGCCAAGGACTAGCGGATCTATACGAGCAGTACTTC
CASSQGLADLYEQYF
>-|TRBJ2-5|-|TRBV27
TGTGCCAGCACCCCCCGGGACTCACAAGAGACCCAGTACTTC
CASTPRDSQETQYF
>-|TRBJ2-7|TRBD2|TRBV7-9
TGTGCCAGCACCCCCGTCCCGACTAGCGGGAGTAGCGTCGCCTACGAGCAGTACTTC
CASTPVPTSGSSVAYEQYF
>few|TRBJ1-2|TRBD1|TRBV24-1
TGTGCCACCAGTGATTTAGTGGGAAGGGGGCATGGTGGCTACACCTTC
CATSDLVGRGHGGYTF
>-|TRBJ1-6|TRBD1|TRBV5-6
TGTGCCAGCAGCTTCGGCCCGGGACAGACTATTACCTATAATTCACCCCTCCACTTT
CASSFGPGQTITYNSPLHF
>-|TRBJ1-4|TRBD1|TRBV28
TGTGCCAGCAGTCCGTACAGGGGGAGGATTGAAAAACTGTTTTTT
CASSPYRGRIEKLFF
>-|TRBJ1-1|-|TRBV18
TGTGCCAGCTCAGAACGGGTGACAGGCCAGAACACTGAAGCTTTCTTT
CASSERVTGQNTEAFF
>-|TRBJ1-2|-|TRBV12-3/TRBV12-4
TGTGCCAGCAGTCGGGAGCTCTATGGCTACACCTTC
CASSRELYGYTF
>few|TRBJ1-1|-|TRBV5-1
TGCGCCAGCAGCGACTTCGGGTGGGCTTTCTTT
CASSDFGWAFF
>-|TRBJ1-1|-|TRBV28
TGTGCCAGCAGTTTCAGGGTCAACACTGAAGCTTTCTTT
CASSFRVNTEAFF
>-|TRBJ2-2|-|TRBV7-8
TGTGCCAGCAGCACGCTAGCTAGCGTGAACACCGGGGAGCTGTTTTTT
CASSTLASVNTGELFF
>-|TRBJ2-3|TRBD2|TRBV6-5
TGTGCCAGCAGTTCCCGACTAGCGGGACCCACAGATACGCAGTATTTT
CASSSRLAGPTDTQYF
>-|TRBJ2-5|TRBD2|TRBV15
TGTGCCACCAGCAGCGGACTAGCGGGGCCCCAAGAGACCCAGTACTTC
CATSSGLAGPQETQYF
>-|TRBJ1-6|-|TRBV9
TGTGCCAGCAGCGTAAGGGGGTCCTATAATTCACCCCTCCACTTT
CASSVRGSYNSPLHF
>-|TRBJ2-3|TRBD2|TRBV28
TGTGCCAGCAGTTTACCCAAACTAGCGGGAAGGTCGACGCAGTATTTT
CASSLPKLAGRSTQYF
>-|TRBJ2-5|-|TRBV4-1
TGCGCCAGCAGCCAAGGGCAGGGGAGAGAGACCCAGTACTTC
CASSQGQGRETQYF
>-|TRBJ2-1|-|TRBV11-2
TGTGCCAGCAGCTTGGCGGCCTACTACAATGAGCAGTTCTTC
CASSLAAYYNEQFF
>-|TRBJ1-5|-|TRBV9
TGTGCCAGCAGCTCTACAGATAATCAGCCCCAGCATTTT
CASSSTDNQPQHF
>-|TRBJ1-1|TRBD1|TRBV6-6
TGTGCCAGCAGTTCCAGGACAGGGCTGGGCACTGAAGCTTTCTTT
CASSSRTGLGTEAFF
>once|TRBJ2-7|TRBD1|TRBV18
TGTGCCAGCTCACGGACAGGCGATACCTACGAGCAGTACTTC
CASSRTGDTYEQYF
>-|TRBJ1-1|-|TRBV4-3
TGCGCCAGCAGCCAAGACAGGGGAAGCGCTGAAGCTTTCTTT
CASSQDRGSAEAFF
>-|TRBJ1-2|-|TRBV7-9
TGTGCCAGCAGCTTAGTATTGTGGGCCTCTAACTATGGCTACACCTTC
CASSLVLWASNYGYTF
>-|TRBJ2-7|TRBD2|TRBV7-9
TGTGCCAGCAGTCCATCCCGGGACTACTCCTGGGACGAGCAGTACTTC
CASSPSRDYSWDEQYF
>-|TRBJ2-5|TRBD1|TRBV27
TGTGCCAGCAGTTTATTGCAGGGGGCGCCTCAAGAGACCCAGTACTTC
CASSLLQGAPQETQYF
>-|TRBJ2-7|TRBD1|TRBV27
TGTGCCAGCATTCGGACAGGCTCACCCTACGAGCAGTACTTC
CASIRTGSPYEQYF
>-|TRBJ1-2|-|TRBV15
TGTGCCACCAGACAGGCTACAGGATATGGCTACACCTTC
CATRQATGYGYTF
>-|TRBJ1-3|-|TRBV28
TGTGCCAGCAGTTGGGACTTCTCTGGAAACACCATATATTTT
CASSWDFSGNTIYF
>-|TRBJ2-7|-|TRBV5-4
TGTGCCAGCAGCTTGGCCACAGGGGAGCAGTACTTC
CASSLATGEQYF
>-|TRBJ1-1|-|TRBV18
TGTGCCAGCTCACCTCGGGGTCCTGAAGCTTTCTTT
CASSPRGPEAFF
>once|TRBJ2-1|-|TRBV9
TGTGCCAGCAGCGTAGGAGCGGCCTCCTACAATGAGCAGTTCTTC
CASSVGAASYNEQFF
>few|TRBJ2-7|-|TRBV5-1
TGCGCCAGCAGCTTGTGGTTCCGGGACGGGGGTTCAAGAAAGTACTTC
CASSLWFRDGGSRKYF
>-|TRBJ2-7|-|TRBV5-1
TGCGCCAGCAGCCGGGACAACTCCTACGAGCAGTACTTC
CASSRDNSYEQYF
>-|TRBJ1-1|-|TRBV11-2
TGTGCCAGCAGCTTTAACAGGGATGGCACTGAAGCTTTCTTT
CASSFNRDGTEAFF
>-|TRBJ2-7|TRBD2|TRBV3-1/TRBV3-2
TGTGCCAGCAGCCCCCCCGGGACTAGTAAGCAGTACTTC
CASSPPGTSKQYF
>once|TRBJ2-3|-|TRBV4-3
TGCGCCAGCAGCCAAGCCGGGACACCCGAGGGTCCAGATACGCAGTATTTT
CASSQAGTPEGPDTQYF
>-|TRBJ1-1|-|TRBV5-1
TGCGCCAGCAGCTTGGGTTCAGGGGTCGGCGACACTGAAGCTTTCTTT
CASSLGSGVGDTEAFF
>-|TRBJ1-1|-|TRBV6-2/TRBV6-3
TGTGCCAGCAGTTACAAGGTGGAGGTTGAAGCTTTCTTT
CASSYKVEVEAFF
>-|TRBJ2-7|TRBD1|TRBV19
TGTGCCAGTAGTCTACAGGGGCGCTCCTACGAGCAGTACTTC
CASSLQGRSYEQYF
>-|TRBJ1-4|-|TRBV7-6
TGTGCCAGCCGTTCGGATGAAAAACTGTTTTTT
CASRSDEKLFF
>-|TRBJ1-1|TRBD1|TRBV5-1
TGCGCCAGCAGCTTGGGGGGACAGGGCATGAACACTGAAGCTTTCTTT
CASSLGGQGMNTEAFF
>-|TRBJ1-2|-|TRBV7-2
TGTGCCAGCAGCTTAGATGGAGGGATTAACTATGGCTACACCTTC
CASSLDGGINYGYTF
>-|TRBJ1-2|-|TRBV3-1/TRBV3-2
TGTGCCAGCAGCCCGCGGGGGAGAAACTATGGCTACACCTTC
CASSPRGRNYGYTF
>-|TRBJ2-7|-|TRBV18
TGTGCCAGCTCGTTTAGCGGCCGTGCCACCTACGATTTGCAGTACTTC
CASSFSGRATYDLQYF
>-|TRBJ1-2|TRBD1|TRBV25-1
TGTGCCAGCAGTGACGGACAGGGAGATGGCTACACCTTC
CASSDGQGDGYTF
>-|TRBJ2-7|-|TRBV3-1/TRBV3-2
TGTGCCAGCAGCCAAGTTTCCAGGGCCGAGCAGTACTTC
CASSQVSRAEQYF
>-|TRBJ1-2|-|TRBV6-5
TGTGCCAGCAGACCAGGACTGATCTATGGCTACACCTTC
CASRPGLIYGYTF
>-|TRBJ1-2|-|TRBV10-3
TGTGCCATCAGTGATAATTTTGGTCCAGGGAAAGGCTACACCTTC
CAISDNFGPGKGYTF
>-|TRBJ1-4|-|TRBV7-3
TGTGCCAGCAGCTTATTCAGGGCTAATGAAAAACTGTTTTTT
CASSLFRANEKLFF
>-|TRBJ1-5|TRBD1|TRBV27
TGTGCCAGCAGGGCTACAGGGGTAGGAAGCAATCAGCCCCAGCATTTT
CASRATGVGSNQPQHF